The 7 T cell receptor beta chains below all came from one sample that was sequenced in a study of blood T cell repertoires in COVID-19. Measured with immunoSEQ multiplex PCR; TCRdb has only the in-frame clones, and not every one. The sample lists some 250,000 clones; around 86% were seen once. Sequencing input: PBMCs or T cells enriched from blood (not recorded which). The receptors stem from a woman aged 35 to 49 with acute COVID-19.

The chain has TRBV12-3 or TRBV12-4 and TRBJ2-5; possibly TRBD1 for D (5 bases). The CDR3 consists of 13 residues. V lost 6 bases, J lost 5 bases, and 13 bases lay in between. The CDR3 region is CASRISGIETQYF. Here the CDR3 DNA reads TGTGCCAGCAGGATTTCAGGGATCGAGACCCAGTACTTC.

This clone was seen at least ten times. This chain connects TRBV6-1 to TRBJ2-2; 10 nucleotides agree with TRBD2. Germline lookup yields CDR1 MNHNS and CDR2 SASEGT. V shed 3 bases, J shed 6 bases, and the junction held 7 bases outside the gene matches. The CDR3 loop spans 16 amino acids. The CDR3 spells CASSEGLAGVAGELFF. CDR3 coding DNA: TGTGCCAGCAGTGAGGGTCTAGCGGGAGTGGCCGGGGAGCTGTTTTTT.

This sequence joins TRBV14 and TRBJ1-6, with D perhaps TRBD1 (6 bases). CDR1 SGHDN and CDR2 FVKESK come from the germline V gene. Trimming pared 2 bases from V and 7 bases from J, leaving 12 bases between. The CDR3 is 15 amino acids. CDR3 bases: TGTGCCAGCAGCCAAAGCGGACAGTCCAATTCACCCCTCCACTTT. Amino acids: CASSQSGQSNSPLHF.

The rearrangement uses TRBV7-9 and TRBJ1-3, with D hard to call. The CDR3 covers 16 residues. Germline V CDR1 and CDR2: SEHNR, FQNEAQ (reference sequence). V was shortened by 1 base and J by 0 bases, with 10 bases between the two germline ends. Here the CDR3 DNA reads TGTGCCAGCAGCTTAGGGGCCCCAAACTCTGGAAACACCATATATTTT. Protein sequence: CASSLGAPNSGNTIYF.

CDR3 loop: CATSDFGTDYGYTF. The CDR3 coding sequence is TGTGCCACCAGTGATTTCGGGACAGACTATGGCTACACCTTC. V and J are TRBV24-1 and TRBJ1-2; TRBD1 matches at 7 bases. From germline, CDR1 is KGHDR and CDR2 SFDVKD. The CDR3 runs to 14 residues. J lost 3 bases, V lost 1 base, and 1 base had no gene match.

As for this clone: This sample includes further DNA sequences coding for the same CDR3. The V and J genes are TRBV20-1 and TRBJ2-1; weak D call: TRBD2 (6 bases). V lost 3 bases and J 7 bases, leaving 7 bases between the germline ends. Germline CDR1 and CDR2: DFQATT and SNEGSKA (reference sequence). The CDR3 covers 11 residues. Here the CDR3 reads CSASRGNEQFF. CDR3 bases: TGCAGTGCTAGCCGGGGGAATGAGCAGTTCTTC.

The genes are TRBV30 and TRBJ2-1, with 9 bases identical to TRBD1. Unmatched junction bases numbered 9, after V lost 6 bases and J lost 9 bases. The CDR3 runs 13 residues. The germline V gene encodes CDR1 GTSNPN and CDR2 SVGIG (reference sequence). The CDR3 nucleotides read TGTGCCTGTCTATTGGGACAGGGAGGTGAGCAGTTCTTC. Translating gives CACLLGQGGEQFF. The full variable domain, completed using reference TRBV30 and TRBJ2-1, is SQTIHQWPATLVQPVGSPLSLECTVEGTSNPNLYWYRQAAGRGLQLLFYSVGIGQISSEVPQNLSASRPQDRQFILSSKKLLLSDSGFYLCACLLGQGGEQFFGPGTRLTVL.